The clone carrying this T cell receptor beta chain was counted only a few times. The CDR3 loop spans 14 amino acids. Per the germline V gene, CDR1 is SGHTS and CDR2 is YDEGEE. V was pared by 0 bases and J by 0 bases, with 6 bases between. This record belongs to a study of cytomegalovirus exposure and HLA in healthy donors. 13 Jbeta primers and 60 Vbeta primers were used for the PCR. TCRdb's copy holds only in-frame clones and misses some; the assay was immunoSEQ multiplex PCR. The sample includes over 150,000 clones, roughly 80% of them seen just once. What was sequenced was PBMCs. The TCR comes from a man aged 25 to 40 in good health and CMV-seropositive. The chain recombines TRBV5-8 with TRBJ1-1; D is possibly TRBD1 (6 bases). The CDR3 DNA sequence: TGTGCCAGCAGCTTGGGGACAGTGAACACTGAAGCTTTCTTT. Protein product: CASSLGTVNTEAFF.